In its sample, the clone carrying this TCR beta chain was seen many times. As yet, its antigen is unknown. This sample is part of a study of T cells in Graves' hyperthyroidism and ophthalmopathy. Whole-study findings and limits: Ophthalmopathy stood apart from stable hyperthyroidism in a 13 V-J model. Most thyroid clonotypes with frequency above 0.001 were detected in blood.

Diagnostic assessment was based on clinical symptoms, serum thyroxine and TRAb, thyroid ultrasound and orbital computed tomography. Amplification targeted TCR beta CDR3 regions from RNA transcripts. The study used the HTBI primer set for a first-round RT-PCR of the TCR CDR3. TCRdb re-called the multiplex PCR reads with MiXCR, one entry per CDR3 protein. The repertoire holds more than 500,000 distinct CDR3 sequences, with 15% to 20% as singletons. Germline CDR1 and CDR2: SGHTA and FQGNSA. V lost 3 bases to trimming and J lost 10 bases; unmatched junction nucleotides: 3. The CDR3 covers 13 residues. The gene calls are TRBV7-2 and TRBJ2-5; 12 nucleotides match TRBD2. Sequenced material: blood. The sequence derives from a woman in her twenties or thirties with Graves' ophthalmopathy. The CDR3 bases are TGTGCCAGCAGCTTGGGACTAGCGGGTGACCAGTACTTC. Protein sequence: CASSLGLAGDQYF.